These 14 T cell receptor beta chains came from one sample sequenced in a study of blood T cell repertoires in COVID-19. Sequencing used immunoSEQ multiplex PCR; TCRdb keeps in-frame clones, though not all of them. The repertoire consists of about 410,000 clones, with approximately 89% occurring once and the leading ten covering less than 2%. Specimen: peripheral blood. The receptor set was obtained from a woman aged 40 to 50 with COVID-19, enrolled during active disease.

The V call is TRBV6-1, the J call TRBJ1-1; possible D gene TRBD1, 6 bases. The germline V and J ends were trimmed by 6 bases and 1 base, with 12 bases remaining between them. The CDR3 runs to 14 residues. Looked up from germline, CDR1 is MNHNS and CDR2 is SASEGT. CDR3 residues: CASRRQVPNTEAFF. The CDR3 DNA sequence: TGTGCCAGCAGACGACAGGTACCGAACACTGAAGCTTTCTTT.

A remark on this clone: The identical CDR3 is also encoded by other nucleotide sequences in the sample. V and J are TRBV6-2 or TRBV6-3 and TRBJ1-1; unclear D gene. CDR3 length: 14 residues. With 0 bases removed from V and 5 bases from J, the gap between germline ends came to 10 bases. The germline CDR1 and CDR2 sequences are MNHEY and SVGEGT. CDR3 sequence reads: CASSYSTGRTEAFF. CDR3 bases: TGTGCCAGCAGTTACTCGACCGGGAGGACTGAAGCTTTCTTT.

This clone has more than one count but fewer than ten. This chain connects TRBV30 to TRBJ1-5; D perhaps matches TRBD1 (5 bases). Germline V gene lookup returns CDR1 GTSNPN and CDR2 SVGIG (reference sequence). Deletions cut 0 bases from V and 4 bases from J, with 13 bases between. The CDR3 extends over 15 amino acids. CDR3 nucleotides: TGTGCCTGGAGTGTACGGGGGGTCCCTAATCAGCCCCAGCATTTT. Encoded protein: CAWSVRGVPNQPQHF.

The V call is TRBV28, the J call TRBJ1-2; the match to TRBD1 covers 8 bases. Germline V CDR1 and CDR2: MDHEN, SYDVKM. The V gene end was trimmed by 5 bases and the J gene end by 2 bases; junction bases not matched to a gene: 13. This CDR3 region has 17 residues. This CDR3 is CASSIPMGQDPNYGYTF. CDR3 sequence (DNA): TGTGCCAGCAGTATTCCGATGGGACAGGACCCCAACTATGGCTACACCTTC.

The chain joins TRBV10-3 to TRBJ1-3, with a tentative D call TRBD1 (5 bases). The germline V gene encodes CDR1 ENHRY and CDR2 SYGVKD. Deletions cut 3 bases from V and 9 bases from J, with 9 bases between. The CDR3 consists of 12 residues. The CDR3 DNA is TGTGCCATCAGTGACACAGGTGTCACCATATATTTT. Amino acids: CAISDTGVTIYF.

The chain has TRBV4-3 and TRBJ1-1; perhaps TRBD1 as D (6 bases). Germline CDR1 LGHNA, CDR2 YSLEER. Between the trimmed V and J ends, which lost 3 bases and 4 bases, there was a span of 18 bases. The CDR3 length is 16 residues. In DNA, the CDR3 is TGCGCCAGCAGCCAGGGGGGCGGGGGTGTGGGCACTGAAGCTTTCTTT. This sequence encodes CASSQGGGGVGTEAFF.

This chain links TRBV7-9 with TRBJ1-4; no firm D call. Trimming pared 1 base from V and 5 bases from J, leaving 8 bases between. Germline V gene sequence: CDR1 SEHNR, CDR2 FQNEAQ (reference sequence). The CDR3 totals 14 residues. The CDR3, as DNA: TGTGCCAGCAGCTTAGTGGAGGGAAATGAAAAACTGTTTTTT. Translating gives CASSLVEGNEKLFF.

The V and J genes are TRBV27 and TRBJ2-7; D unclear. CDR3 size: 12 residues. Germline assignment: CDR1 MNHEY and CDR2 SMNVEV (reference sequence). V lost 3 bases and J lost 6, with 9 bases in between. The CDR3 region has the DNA TGTGCCAGCAGTTTTTTGGGCTCCGAGCAGTACTTC. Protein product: CASSFLGSEQYF.

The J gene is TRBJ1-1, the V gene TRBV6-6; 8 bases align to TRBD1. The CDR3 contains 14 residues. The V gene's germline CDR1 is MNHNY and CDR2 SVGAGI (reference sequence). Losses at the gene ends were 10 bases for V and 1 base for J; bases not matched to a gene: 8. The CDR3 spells CATAGGVGNTEAFF. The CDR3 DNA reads TGTGCCACCGCAGGGGGCGTGGGGAACACTGAAGCTTTCTTT.

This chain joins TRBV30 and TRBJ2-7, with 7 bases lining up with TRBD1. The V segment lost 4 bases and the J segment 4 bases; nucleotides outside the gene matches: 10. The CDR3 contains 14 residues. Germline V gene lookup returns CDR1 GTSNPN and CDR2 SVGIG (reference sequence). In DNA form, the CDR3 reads TGTGCCTGGAAAGCAGGGACAGTCCTTTACGAGCAGTACTTC. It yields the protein CAWKAGTVLYEQYF.

CDR3 amino acids: CASSPYRGKGPYEQYF. CDR3 bases: TGTGCCAGCAGCCCTTACAGGGGAAAAGGGCCCTACGAGCAGTACTTC. V usage is TRBV14 and J usage is TRBJ2-7, with 7 nucleotides matching TRBD1. The CDR3 sequence is 16 residues long. The ends lost 4 bases at V and 2 bases at J; junction bases unmatched: 11. Germline CDR1 and CDR2: SGHDN and FVKESK.

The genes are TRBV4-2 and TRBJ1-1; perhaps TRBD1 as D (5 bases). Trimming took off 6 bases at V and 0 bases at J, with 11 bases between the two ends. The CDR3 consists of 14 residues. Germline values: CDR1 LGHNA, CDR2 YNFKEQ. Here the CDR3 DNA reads TGTGCCAGCAGGAACGGGGGGATGAACACTGAAGCTTTCTTT. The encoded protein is CASRNGGMNTEAFF.

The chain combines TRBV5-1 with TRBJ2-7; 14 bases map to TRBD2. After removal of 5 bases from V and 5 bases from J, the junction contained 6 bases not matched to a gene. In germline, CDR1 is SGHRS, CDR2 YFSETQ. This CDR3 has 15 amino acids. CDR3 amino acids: CASRGGTSGGNEQYF. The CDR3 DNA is TGCGCCAGCAGAGGAGGGACTAGCGGGGGTAACGAGCAGTACTTC.

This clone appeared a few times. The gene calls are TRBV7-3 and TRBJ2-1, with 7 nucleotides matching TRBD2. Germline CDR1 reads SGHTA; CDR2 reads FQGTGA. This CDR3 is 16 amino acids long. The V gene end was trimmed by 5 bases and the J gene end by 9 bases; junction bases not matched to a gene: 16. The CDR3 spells CASSPQGTTTFGEQFF. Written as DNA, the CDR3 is TGTGCCAGCAGCCCTCAAGGGACTACTACTTTCGGTGAGCAGTTCTTC.